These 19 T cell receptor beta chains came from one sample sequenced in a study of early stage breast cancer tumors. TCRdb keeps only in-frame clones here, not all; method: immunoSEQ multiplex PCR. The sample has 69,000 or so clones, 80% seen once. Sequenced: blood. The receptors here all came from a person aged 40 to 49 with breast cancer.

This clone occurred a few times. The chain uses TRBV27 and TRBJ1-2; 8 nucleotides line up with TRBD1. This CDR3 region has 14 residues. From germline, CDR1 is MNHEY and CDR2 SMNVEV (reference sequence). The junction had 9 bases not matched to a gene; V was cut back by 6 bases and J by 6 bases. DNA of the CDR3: TGTGCCAGCAGCCCACAGGGGGAACGGAATGGCTACACCTTC. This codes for CASSPQGERNGYTF.

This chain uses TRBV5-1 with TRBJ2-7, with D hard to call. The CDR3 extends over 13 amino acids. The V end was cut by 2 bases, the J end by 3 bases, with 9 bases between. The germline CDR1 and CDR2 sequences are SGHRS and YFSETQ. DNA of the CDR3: TGCGCCAGCAGCTTACTGAGGCACTACGAGCAGTACTTC. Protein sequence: CASSLLRHYEQYF.

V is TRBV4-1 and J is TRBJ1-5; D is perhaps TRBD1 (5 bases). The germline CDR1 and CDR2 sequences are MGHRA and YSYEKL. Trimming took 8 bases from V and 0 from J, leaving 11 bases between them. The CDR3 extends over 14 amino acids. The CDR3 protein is CASGGGFSNQPQHF. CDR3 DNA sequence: TGCGCCAGCGGTGGGGGGTTTAGCAATCAGCCCCAGCATTTT.

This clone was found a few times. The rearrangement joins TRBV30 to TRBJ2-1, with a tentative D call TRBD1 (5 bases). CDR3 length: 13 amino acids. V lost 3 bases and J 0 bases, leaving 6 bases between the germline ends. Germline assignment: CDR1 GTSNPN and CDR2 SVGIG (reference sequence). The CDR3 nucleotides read TGTGCCTGGAGAGGGGTCTCCTACAATGAGCAGTTCTTC. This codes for CAWRGVSYNEQFF.

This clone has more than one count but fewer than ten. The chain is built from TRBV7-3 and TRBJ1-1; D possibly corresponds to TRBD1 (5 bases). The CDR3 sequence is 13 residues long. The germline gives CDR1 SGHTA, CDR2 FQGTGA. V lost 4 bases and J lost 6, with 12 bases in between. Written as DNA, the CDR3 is TGTGCCAGCAGCTCCCAACGGGGGGCTGAAGCTTTCTTT. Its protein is CASSSQRGAEAFF.

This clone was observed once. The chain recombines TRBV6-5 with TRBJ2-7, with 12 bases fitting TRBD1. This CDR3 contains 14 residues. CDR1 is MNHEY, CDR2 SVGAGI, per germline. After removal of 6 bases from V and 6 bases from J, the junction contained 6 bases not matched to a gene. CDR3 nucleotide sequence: TGTGCCAGCAGATGGGACAGGGGGCTTGGCGAGCAGTACTTC. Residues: CASRWDRGLGEQYF.

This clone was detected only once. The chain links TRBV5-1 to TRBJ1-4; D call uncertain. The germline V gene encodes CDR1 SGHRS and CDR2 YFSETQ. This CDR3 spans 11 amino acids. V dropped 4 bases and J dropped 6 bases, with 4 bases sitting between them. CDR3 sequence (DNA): TGCGCCAGCAGCGTACATGAAAAACTGTTTTTT. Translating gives CASSVHEKLFF. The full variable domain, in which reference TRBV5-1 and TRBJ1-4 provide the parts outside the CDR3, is KAGVTQTPRYLIKTRGQQVTLSCSPISGHRSVSWYQQTPGQGLQFLFEYFSETQRNKGNFPGRFSGRQFSNSRSEMNVSTLELGDSALYLCASSVHEKLFFGSGTQLSVL.

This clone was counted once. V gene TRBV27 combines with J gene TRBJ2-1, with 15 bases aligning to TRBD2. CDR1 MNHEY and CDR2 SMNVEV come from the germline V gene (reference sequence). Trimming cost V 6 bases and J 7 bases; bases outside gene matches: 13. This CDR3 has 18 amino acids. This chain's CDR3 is CASRTGLAGGTPRNEQFF. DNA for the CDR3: TGTGCCAGCAGAACGGGACTAGCGGGAGGAACGCCCCGGAATGAGCAGTTCTTC.

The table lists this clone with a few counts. The CDR3 loop reads CASSGGNTGELFF. The CDR3 coding sequence is TGTGCCAGTAGCGGGGGGAACACCGGGGAGCTGTTTTTT. The V and J genes are TRBV27 and TRBJ2-2; 9 bases match TRBD2. Germline CDR1 MNHEY, CDR2 SMNVEV (reference sequence). This CDR3 region has 13 residues. J was trimmed by 1 base and V by 9 bases; bases with no gene match: 0.

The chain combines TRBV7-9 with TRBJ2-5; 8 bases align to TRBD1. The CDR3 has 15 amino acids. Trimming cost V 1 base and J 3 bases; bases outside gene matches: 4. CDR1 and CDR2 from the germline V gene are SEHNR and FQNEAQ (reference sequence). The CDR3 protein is CASSLGTGQKETQYF. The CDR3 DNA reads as TGTGCCAGCAGCTTAGGGACAGGGCAGAAAGAGACCCAGTACTTC.

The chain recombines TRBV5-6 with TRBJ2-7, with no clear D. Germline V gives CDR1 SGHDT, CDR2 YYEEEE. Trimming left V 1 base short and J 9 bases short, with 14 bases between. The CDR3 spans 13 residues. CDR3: CASSLNRLLGQYF. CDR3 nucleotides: TGTGCCAGCAGCTTGAACCGGCTCCTAGGGCAGTACTTC.

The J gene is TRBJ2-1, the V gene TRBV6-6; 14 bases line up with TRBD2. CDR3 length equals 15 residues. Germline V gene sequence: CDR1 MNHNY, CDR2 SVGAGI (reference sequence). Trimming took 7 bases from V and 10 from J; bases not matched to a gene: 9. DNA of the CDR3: TGTGCCAGCATTATTCCCGGGACTAGCGGGAGAGAGCAGTTCTTC. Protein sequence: CASIIPGTSGREQFF.

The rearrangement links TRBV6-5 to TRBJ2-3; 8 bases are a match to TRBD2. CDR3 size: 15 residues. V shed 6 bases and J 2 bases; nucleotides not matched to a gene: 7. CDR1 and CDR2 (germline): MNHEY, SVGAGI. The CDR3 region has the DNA TGTGCCAGCAGGGGACTAGACCCTTTCACAGATACGCAGTATTTT. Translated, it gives CASRGLDPFTDTQYF.

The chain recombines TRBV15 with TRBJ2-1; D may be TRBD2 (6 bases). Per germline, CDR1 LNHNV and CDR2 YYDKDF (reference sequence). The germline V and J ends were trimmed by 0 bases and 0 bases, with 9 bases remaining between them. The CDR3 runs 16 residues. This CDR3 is CATSRDSGSSYNEQFF. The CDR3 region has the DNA TGTGCCACCAGCAGAGATAGCGGAAGCTCCTACAATGAGCAGTTCTTC.

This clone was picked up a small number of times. The CDR3 here is CASSPPWPENTEAFF. For the CDR3, the DNA is TGTGCCAGCAGTCCCCCTTGGCCGGAGAACACTGAAGCTTTCTTT. V gene TRBV28 combines with J gene TRBJ1-1; D ambiguous. CDR1 and CDR2 from the germline V gene are MDHEN and SYDVKM. CDR3 length equals 15 residues. Trimming left V 5 bases short and J 1 base short, with 14 bases between.

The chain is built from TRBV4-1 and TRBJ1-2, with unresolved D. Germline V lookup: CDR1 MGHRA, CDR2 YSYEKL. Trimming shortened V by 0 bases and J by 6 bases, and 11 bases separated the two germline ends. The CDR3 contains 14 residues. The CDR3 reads CASSQEPVGNGYTF. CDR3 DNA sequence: TGCGCCAGCAGCCAAGAGCCCGTTGGGAATGGCTACACCTTC.

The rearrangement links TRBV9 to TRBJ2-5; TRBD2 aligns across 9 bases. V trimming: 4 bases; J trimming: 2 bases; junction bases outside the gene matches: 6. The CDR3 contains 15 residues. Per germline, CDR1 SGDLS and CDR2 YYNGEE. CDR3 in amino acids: CASSPRSGRQETQYF. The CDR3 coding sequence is TGTGCCAGCAGCCCCCGTAGCGGGAGACAAGAGACCCAGTACTTC.

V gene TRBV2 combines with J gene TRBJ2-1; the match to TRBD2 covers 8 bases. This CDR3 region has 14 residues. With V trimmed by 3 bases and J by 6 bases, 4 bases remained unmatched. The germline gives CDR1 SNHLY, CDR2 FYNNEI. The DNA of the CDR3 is TGTGCCAGCAGTGATATAGCGGGACCCAATGAGCAGTTCTTC. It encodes CASSDIAGPNEQFF.

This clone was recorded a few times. CDR3 sequence reads: CAWSDQRGRYTF. In nucleotides, the CDR3 is TGTGCCTGGAGTGATCAAAGGGGGCGATACACCTTC. The rearrangement joins TRBV30 to TRBJ1-2; 7 bases agree with TRBD1. The CDR3 runs 12 residues. The V segment lost 1 base and the J segment 11 bases; nucleotides outside the gene matches: 7. The germline CDR1 and CDR2 sequences are GTSNPN and SVGIG (reference sequence).